These 11 T cell receptor beta chains came from one sample sequenced in a study of blood T cell repertoires in COVID-19. Produced via immunoSEQ multiplex PCR; TCRdb's table is partial and in-frame only. This table holds tens of thousands of clones, 70% to 90% found once. The sequenced sample was peripheral blood. Receptors were obtained from a man older than 75 with active COVID-19.

The chain uses TRBV28 and TRBJ1-1, with D possibly being TRBD1 (6 bases). The germline V gene encodes CDR1 MDHEN and CDR2 SYDVKM. V was cut by 6 bases and J by 4 bases, with 15 bases left in between. This CDR3 has 14 amino acids. The CDR3 bases are TGTGCCAGCAGCAGTCATCAGGGGTTCACTGAAGCTTTCTTT. This encodes CASSSHQGFTEAFF.

The chain has TRBV27 and TRBJ2-2; possible D gene TRBD1, 5 bases. The CDR3 is 13 amino acids. Germline V lookup: CDR1 MNHEY, CDR2 SMNVEV (reference sequence). The V end lost 6 bases, the J end lost 6 bases, and 11 bases lay between the germline ends. CDR3: CASRQGLAGELFF. CDR3 sequence (DNA): TGTGCCAGCAGGCAGGGATTGGCCGGGGAGCTGTTTTTT.

The chain has TRBV12-2 and TRBJ2-7; the table assigns TRBD1, which was not confirmed against the DNA. TRBV12-2 has pseudogene status. There are 18 residues in the CDR3. The CDR3: CASRLVSERLVGGYEQYF. The CDR3 DNA follows: TGTGCAAGTCGCTTAGTATCCGAGCGGCTTGTAGGGGGATACGAGCAGTACTTC.

The chain joins TRBV7-6 to TRBJ2-5; 7 bases map to TRBD2. The V gene end was trimmed by 5 bases and the J gene end by 3 bases; junction bases not matched to a gene: 18. Germline CDR1 SGHVS, CDR2 FNYEAQ. This CDR3 contains 18 residues. CDR3 loop: CASSKRVSAGTIKETQYF. The CDR3 nucleotides read TGTGCCAGCAGCAAAAGGGTGTCGGCAGGGACTATTAAAGAGACCCAGTACTTC.

V is TRBV7-8 and J is TRBJ1-2, with 7 bases fitting TRBD1. The CDR3 contains 15 residues. Germline assignment: CDR1 SGHVS and CDR2 FQNEAQ. With V trimmed by 0 bases and J by 2 bases, 3 bases remained unmatched. CDR3 sequence: CASSLAPGGNYGYTF. CDR3 nucleotide sequence: TGTGCCAGCAGCTTAGCCCCAGGGGGAAACTATGGCTACACCTTC.

The chain uses TRBV18 and TRBJ2-3; D uncertain. Trimming took off 4 bases at V and 2 bases at J, with 13 bases between the two ends. The CDR3 length is 15 residues. Germline values: CDR1 KGHSH, CDR2 LQKENI. CDR3 nucleotides: TGTGCCAGCTCACAATCTTGGGCCCTCACAGATACGCAGTATTTT. Its translation is CASSQSWALTDTQYF. Combining the CDR3 with reference TRBV18 and TRBJ2-3 gives the whole variable domain NAGVMQNPRHLVRRRGQEARLRCSPMKGHSHVYWYRQLPEEGLKFMVYLQKENIIDESGMPKERFSAEFPKEGPSILRIQQVVRGDSAAYFCASSQSWALTDTQYFGPGTRLTVL.

The chain has TRBV12-3 or TRBV12-4 and TRBJ2-3; D unclear. The CDR3 is 11 amino acids. V shed 3 bases and J shed 10 bases, with 8 bases lying between them. Here the CDR3 reads CASSFSYSQYF. For the CDR3, the DNA is TGTGCCAGCAGTTTTTCCTACTCGCAGTATTTT.

V usage is TRBV9 and J usage is TRBJ1-1; D is possibly TRBD1 (6 bases). The V end lost 3 bases, the J end lost 1 base, and 16 bases lay between the germline ends. Germline lookup yields CDR1 SGDLS and CDR2 YYNGEE. This CDR3 is 16 amino acids long. CDR3 residues: CASSDGQGWENTEAFF. The CDR3 coding sequence is TGTGCCAGCAGCGACGGCCAGGGGTGGGAGAACACTGAAGCTTTCTTT.

This sequence joins TRBV3-1 (or the pseudogene TRBV3-2) and TRBJ2-5, with 8 positions matching TRBD2. Germline CDR1 reads LGHDT; CDR2 reads YNNKEL (reference sequence). The CDR3 length is 16 residues. The V segment lost 5 bases and the J segment 1 base; nucleotides outside the gene matches: 9. The DNA of the CDR3 is TGTGCCAGCAGCAGTGGACTAGCTTGGGGCCAAGAGACCCAGTACTTC. Translated, it gives CASSSGLAWGQETQYF.

The chain links TRBV5-5 to TRBJ2-7, with 8 bases matching TRBD1. The germline V gene encodes CDR1 SGHKS and CDR2 YYEKEE (reference sequence). The CDR3 length is 15 residues. V shed 4 bases and J 3 bases; nucleotides not matched to a gene: 9. The CDR3 sequence is CASSEALGQGYEQYF. CDR3 coding DNA: TGTGCCAGCAGCGAGGCACTAGGACAGGGCTACGAGCAGTACTTC.

The chain links TRBV28 to TRBJ2-7; the D is unclear. This CDR3 region has 11 residues. V was cut by 8 bases and J by 3 bases, with 8 bases left in between. Germline V gene sequence: CDR1 MDHEN, CDR2 SYDVKM. The CDR3 coding sequence is TGTGCCAGCCACAGTCGCTACGAGCAGTACTTC. Amino acid sequence: CASHSRYEQYF.